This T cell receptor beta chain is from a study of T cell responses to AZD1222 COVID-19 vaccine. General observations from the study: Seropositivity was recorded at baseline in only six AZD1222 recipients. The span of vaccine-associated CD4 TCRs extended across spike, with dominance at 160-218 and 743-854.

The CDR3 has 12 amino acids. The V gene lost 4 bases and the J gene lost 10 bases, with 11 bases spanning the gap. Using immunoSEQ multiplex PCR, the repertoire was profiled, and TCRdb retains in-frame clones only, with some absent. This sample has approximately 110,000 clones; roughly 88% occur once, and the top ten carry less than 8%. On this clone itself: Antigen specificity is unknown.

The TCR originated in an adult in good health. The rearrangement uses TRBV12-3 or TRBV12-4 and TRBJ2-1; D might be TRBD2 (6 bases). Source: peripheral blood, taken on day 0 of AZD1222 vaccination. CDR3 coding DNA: TGTGCCAGCAGTTCACGCCGGGGGGAGCAGTTCTTC. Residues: CASSSRRGEQFF.